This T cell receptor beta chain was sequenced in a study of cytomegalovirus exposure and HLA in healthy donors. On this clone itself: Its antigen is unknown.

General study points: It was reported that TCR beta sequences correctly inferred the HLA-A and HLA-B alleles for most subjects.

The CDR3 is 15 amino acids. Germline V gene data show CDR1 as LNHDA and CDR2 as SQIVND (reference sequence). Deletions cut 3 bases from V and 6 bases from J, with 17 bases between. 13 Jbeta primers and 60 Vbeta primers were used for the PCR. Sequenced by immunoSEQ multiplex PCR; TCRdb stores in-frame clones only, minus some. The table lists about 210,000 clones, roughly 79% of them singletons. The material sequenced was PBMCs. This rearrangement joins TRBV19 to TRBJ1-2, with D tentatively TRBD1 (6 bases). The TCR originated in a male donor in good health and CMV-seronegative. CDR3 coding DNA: TGTGCCAGTAGTATGTGGCAGGGGTTAGACAATGGCTACACCTTC. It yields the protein CASSMWQGLDNGYTF.